Detailed here is one T cell receptor (beta chain). How the authors handled the data: Amplifying reference gene primers gave estimates of nucleated cell counts. The data were produced by immunoSEQ multiplex PCR, yet TCRdb's version contains in-frame clones alone and is incomplete. Clone size and V and J calls were adopted from that table, with D and trimming inferred from the DNA. The sample consists of 50,000 to 70,000 clones, around 88% of them appearing once. This entry belongs to a study of blood T cell repertoires in COVID-19. Across the whole study: The United States, Italy and Spain supplied acute and convalescent COVID-19 samples. Sources were T cells, B-cell-depleted T cells, or PBMCs; the material itself was cDNA or gDNA.

The sequence came from a man aged 60 to 75 with acute or convalescent COVID-19. Sequenced sample: peripheral blood.

The CDR3 DNA reads TGCGCCAGCAGCTTAGGCGGGACGGCTGAAGCTTTCTTT. Translating it yields CASSLGGTAEAFF. V gene TRBV5-1 combines with J gene TRBJ1-1, with D possibly TRBD1 on 5 matching bases. CDR1 is SGHRS and CDR2 is YFSETQ in the germline V gene. The CDR3 extends over 13 amino acids. Trimming removed 2 bases at V and 6 bases at J, with 11 bases between.